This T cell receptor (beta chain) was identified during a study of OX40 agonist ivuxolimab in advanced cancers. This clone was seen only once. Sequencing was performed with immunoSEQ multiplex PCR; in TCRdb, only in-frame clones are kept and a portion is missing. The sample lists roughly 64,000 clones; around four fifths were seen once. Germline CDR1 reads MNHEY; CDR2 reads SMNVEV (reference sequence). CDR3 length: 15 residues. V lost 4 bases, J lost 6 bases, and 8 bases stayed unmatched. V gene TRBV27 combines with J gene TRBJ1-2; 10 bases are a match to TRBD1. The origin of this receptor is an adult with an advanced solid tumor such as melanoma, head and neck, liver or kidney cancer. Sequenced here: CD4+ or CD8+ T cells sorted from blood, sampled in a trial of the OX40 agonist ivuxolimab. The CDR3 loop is CASSSPDRGRDGYTF. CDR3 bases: TGTGCCAGCAGTTCTCCGGACAGGGGGAGGGATGGCTACACCTTC.